The text below deals with one T cell receptor (beta chain). One base away lies a much larger clone, so this may be a sequencing read error. In building TCR beta libraries, iRepertoire HTBI primers were used together with Arm-PCR of CDR3 regions. TCRdb re-called the multiplex PCR reads with MiXCR, one entry per CDR3 protein. This table has about 360,000 distinct CDR3 sequences, 16% appearing once. Specified time point: newly diagnosed GD, antithyroid drugs for less than 3 months. There was RNA extracted from PBMCs, and the TCR library was made from it. The sample belongs to a study of regulatory T cells in long-lasting Graves disease. The same sample was also studied in work on T cells in Graves' hyperthyroidism and ophthalmopathy. Per that study: HTBI primers were the set used in a first-round RT-PCR of the TCR CDR3.

The sequence was collected from a woman younger than 35 with Graves disease. The sequences come from peripheral blood mononuclear cells (PBMCs), collected at new diagnosis, from a patient treated with antithyroid drugs.

The chain's CDR3 is CANSPRTSGRAGTGELFF. Here the CDR3 DNA reads TGTGCCAACAGCCCGCGGACTAGCGGGAGGGCGGGGACCGGGGAGCTGTTTTTT. The genes are TRBV11-3 and TRBJ2-2; the match to TRBD2 covers 15 bases. Germline CDR1 SGHNT, CDR2 YENEEA. CDR3 length: 18 residues.